The source of this T cell receptor (beta chain) is a study of T cell responses to AZD1222 COVID-19 vaccine. Findings and caveats of the study: At study baseline, merely a handful of AZD1222 recipients were seropositive.

The CDR3 spans 16 residues. The germline V gene has CDR1 SGHAT and CDR2 FQDESV (reference sequence). V lost 2 bases and J 0 bases, leaving 11 bases between the germline ends. Libraries were prepared by immunoSEQ multiplex PCR; TCRdb keeps only in-frame clonotypes and omits some of them. The table lists over 110,000 clones, about 92% of them singletons. With regard to this clone: The antigen remains unidentified.

The input for sequencing was peripheral blood, taken on day 0 of AZD1222 vaccination. The V call is TRBV11-1, the J call TRBJ1-3; D unresolved. This clonotype was sampled from an adult in good health. The CDR3 DNA is TGTGCCAGCAGCTTAAACGGGCCGAGCTCTGGAAACACCATATATTTT. Translated: CASSLNGPSSGNTIYF.